What follows are 30 T cell receptor beta chains derived from one specimen sequenced in a study of shared clonotypes between healthy human individuals. Profiling relied on immunoSEQ multiplex PCR, and the TCRdb table lists in-frame clones only, not all of them. Of approximately 1,000,000 clones in the sample, approximately 80% are singletons; the top ten hold approximately 0.52%. The sample consisted of memory CD4+ T cells from PBMCs. The subset: CD45RA-negative fraction. The receptors derive from a man between 18 and 35 years old in good health. Some clones in this sample may be carry-over from other donors' samples.

V usage is TRBV5-6 and J usage is TRBJ2-3; 8 positions match TRBD2. This CDR3 has 16 amino acids. The junction had 11 bases not matched to a gene; V was cut back by 5 bases and J by 3 bases. Per germline, CDR1 SGHDT and CDR2 YYEEEE. The CDR3 is CASSWPAGDGTDTQYF. DNA of the CDR3: TGTGCCAGCAGTTGGCCAGCGGGAGACGGTACAGATACGCAGTATTTT.

The gene calls are TRBV5-1 and TRBJ1-2; TRBD1 matches at 7 bases. This CDR3 has 18 residues. V was pared by 0 bases and J by 8 bases, with 19 bases of the junction left unmatched. Germline V gives CDR1 SGHRS, CDR2 YFSETQ. The CDR3 protein is CASSLGDSSFIWSGGYTF. DNA of the CDR3: TGCGCCAGCAGCTTGGGGGACAGTTCCTTTATATGGTCGGGCGGCTACACCTTC.

The sample holds many counts of this clone. In nucleotides, the CDR3 is TGTGCCAGCAGTTCCTACAGGGGGGAGACCCAGTACTTC. Translation gives CASSSYRGETQYF. This sequence joins TRBV6-5 and TRBJ2-5, with 8 bases lining up with TRBD1. There are 13 residues in the CDR3. Germline V CDR1 and CDR2: MNHEY, SVGAGI. J gave up 5 bases and V 4 bases, and 3 bases lay outside the gene matches.

The rearrangement uses TRBV5-4 and TRBJ1-1, with 7 bases lining up with TRBD1. The germline CDR1 and CDR2 sequences are SGHNT and YYREEE (reference sequence). The CDR3 is 15 amino acids. V was pared by 9 bases and J by 0 bases, with 11 bases of the junction left unmatched. The DNA of the CDR3 is TGTGCCAACTCCCAGGGGGGACCCATGAACACTGAAGCTTTCTTT. It is translated as CANSQGGPMNTEAFF.

CDR3 protein: CASSSDRTLYNEQFF. As DNA, the CDR3 is TGTGCCAGCAGTTCGGACAGGACCCTCTACAATGAGCAGTTCTTC. The chain combines TRBV27 with TRBJ2-1; 7 bases match TRBD1. Germline CDR1 MNHEY, CDR2 SMNVEV (reference sequence). J gave up 3 bases and V 4 bases, and 6 bases lay outside the gene matches. The CDR3 length is 15 residues.

This sequence joins TRBV2 and TRBJ1-2; D remains unclear. Trimming cost V 6 bases and J 5 bases, with 13 bases left between them. Per the germline V gene, CDR1 is SNHLY and CDR2 is FYNNEI. This CDR3 spans 13 amino acids. The CDR3 region is CASSSRRAYGYTF. DNA for the CDR3: TGTGCCAGCAGCAGTCGACGGGCATATGGCTACACCTTC. Full variable domain (outside the CDR3, taken from reference TRBV2 and TRBJ1-2): EPEVTQTPSHQVTQMGQEVILRCVPISNHLYFYWYRQILGQKVEFLVSFYNNEISEKSEIFDDQFSVERPDGSNFTLKIRSTKLEDSAMYFCASSSRRAYGYTFGSGTRLTVV.

A note on this clone: A read error is possible here, since a much larger clone lies one base away. The chain combines TRBV7-9 with TRBJ2-3; D is unclear. This CDR3 contains 12 residues. V was cut by 7 bases and J by 7 bases, with 12 bases left in between. Germline values: CDR1 SEHNR, CDR2 FQNEAQ (reference sequence). The CDR3 region has the DNA TGTGCCAGCAACCTAAGTGGGAATACGCAGTATTTT. This codes for CASNLSGNTQYF.

This chain connects TRBV7-7 to TRBJ2-7, with a possible D match to TRBD1 (5 bases). V lost 4 bases and J lost 5, with 21 bases in between. CDR3 length: 16 residues. Germline V gene sequence: CDR1 SSHAT, CDR2 FNYEAQ (reference sequence). CDR3 sequence reads: CASSSGRAGQGHEQYF. DNA for the CDR3: TGTGCCAGCAGCTCCGGAAGGGCAGGGCAGGGCCACGAGCAGTACTTC.

About this clone itself: A read error is possible here, since a much larger clone lies one base away. This chain connects TRBV5-1 to TRBJ2-3, with D tentatively TRBD1 (5 bases). The CDR3 covers 15 residues. Germline values: CDR1 SGHRS, CDR2 YFSETQ. With 0 bases removed from V and 0 bases from J, the gap between germline ends came to 8 bases. CDR3 region: CASSLGRVSTDTQYF. The CDR3 nucleotides are TGCGCCAGCAGCTTGGGCAGGGTTAGCACAGATACGCAGTATTTT.

The J gene is TRBJ1-5, the V gene TRBV6-1; D gene uncertain. The CDR3 is 12 amino acids. CDR1 is MNHNS and CDR2 is SASEGT in the germline V gene. Deletions cut 5 bases from V and 6 bases from J, with 8 bases between. The CDR3 DNA reads TGTGCCAGCAGTCCAGCCCCTCAGCCCCAGCATTTT. Protein sequence: CASSPAPQPQHF.

The J gene is TRBJ2-5, the V gene TRBV7-9; 10 bases are a match to TRBD1. The V gene's germline CDR1 is SEHNR and CDR2 FQNEAQ (reference sequence). This CDR3 comprises 15 residues. V trimming: 6 bases; J trimming: 6 bases; junction bases outside the gene matches: 10. The CDR3 DNA is TGTGCCAGCAGTCCCGGACAGGGGGATAGGAAGACCCAGTACTTC. It yields the protein CASSPGQGDRKTQYF. The full variable domain, its missing parts supplied by reference TRBV7-9 and TRBJ2-5, is DTGVSQNPRHKITKRGQNVTFRCDPISEHNRLYWYRQTLGQGPEFLTYFQNEAQLEKSRLLSDRFSAERPKGSFSTLEIQRTEQGDSAMYLCASSPGQGDRKTQYFGPGTRLLVL.

The V call is TRBV2, the J call TRBJ2-5, with D possibly TRBD1 on 6 matching bases. The V end lost 5 bases, the J end lost 5 bases, and 21 bases lay between the germline ends. Germline-derived CDR1 and CDR2 are SNHLY and FYNNEI. This CDR3 contains 16 residues. Written as DNA, the CDR3 is TGTGCCAGCAGTCCAGCCAACTACAGGGATGCCGAGACCCAGTACTTC. It codes for CASSPANYRDAETQYF.

The rearrangement joins TRBV4-2 to TRBJ1-2, with TRBD1 identical over 7 bases. The CDR3 covers 15 residues. Germline V lookup: CDR1 LGHNA, CDR2 YNFKEQ. Unmatched junction bases numbered 9, after V lost 3 bases and J lost 5 bases. CDR3 coding DNA: TGTGCCAGCAGCCAGGCACCGGGACAGTCGTATGGCTACACCTTC. Protein sequence: CASSQAPGQSYGYTF.

In DNA, the CDR3 is TGCGCCAGCAGCTTCGACGGAGGGGGTAATCAGCCCCAGCATTTT. This codes for CASSFDGGGNQPQHF. The chain is built from TRBV5-1 and TRBJ1-5, with D tentatively TRBD1 (6 bases). CDR1 is SGHRS, CDR2 YFSETQ, per germline. The CDR3 spans 15 residues. Trimming took 2 bases from V and 4 from J, leaving 13 bases between them. The full variable domain, rest sourced from reference TRBV5-1 and TRBJ1-5, is KAGVTQTPRYLIKTRGQQVTLSCSPISGHRSVSWYQQTPGQGLQFLFEYFSETQRNKGNFPGRFSGRQFSNSRSEMNVSTLELGDSALYLCASSFDGGGNQPQHFGDGTRLSIL.

In the case of this clone: The same CDR3 also results from other DNA sequences found in this sample. The chain links TRBV5-1 to TRBJ2-5; 11 bases fit TRBD2. V was pared by 3 bases and J by 4 bases, with 2 bases of the junction left unmatched. The CDR3 extends over 14 amino acids. Germline loops: CDR1 SGHRS, CDR2 YFSETQ. CDR3 bases: TGCGCCAGCAGCTCGGGGACTAGCGGAGAGACCCAGTACTTC. Amino acids: CASSSGTSGETQYF.

The chain employs TRBV30 and TRBJ1-6, with 8 bases identical to TRBD1. The J segment lost 9 bases and the V segment lost 5 bases, leaving 6 bases of the junction unmatched. Germline values: CDR1 GTSNPN, CDR2 SVGIG (reference sequence). The CDR3 covers 13 residues. The CDR3 DNA reads as TGTGCCTGGGTTGGACAGGGAGGTTCACCCCTCCACTTT. Translation gives CAWVGQGGSPLHF.

The gene calls are TRBV10-1 and TRBJ1-4; TRBD1 agrees at 8 bases. The trim removed 6 bases at V and 5 bases at J, leaving 5 bases unmatched. The CDR3 has 14 residues. Germline V CDR1 and CDR2: WNHNN, SYGVQD (reference sequence). The CDR3 sequence is CASSRQGPNEKLFF. In DNA, the CDR3 is TGCGCCAGCAGCCGACAGGGGCCGAATGAAAAACTGTTTTTT.

Comments on this clone: The sample carries other DNA sequences with the same CDR3. This CDR3 is CASSVGSFSGANVLTF. CDR3 in DNA: TGTGCCAGCAGCGTAGGTTCCTTCTCTGGGGCCAACGTCCTGACTTTC. The chain combines TRBV9 with TRBJ2-6; D not resolved. Germline V gene data show CDR1 as SGDLS and CDR2 as YYNGEE. This CDR3 comprises 16 residues. V was clipped by 0 bases and J by 0 bases, with 7 bases between them.

The chain couples TRBV5-1 to TRBJ2-3, with 12 positions matching TRBD2. Trimming at V came to 1 base and at J to 5 bases, leaving 2 bases not matched to a gene. Germline V gene lookup returns CDR1 SGHRS and CDR2 YFSETQ. The CDR3 runs 15 residues. This chain's CDR3 is CASSLSSGRGDTQYF. The CDR3 nucleotides read TGCGCCAGCAGCTTGTCTAGCGGGAGGGGAGATACGCAGTATTTT.

The V call is TRBV6-5, the J call TRBJ2-2; D may be TRBD1 or TRBD2 (7 bases each). Trimming removed 4 bases from V and 1 base from J, with 13 bases in between. Germline assignment: CDR1 MNHEY and CDR2 SVGAGI. The CDR3 spans 16 residues. DNA of the CDR3: TGTGCCAGCAGTTCCCGGGGGGACAGGAACACCGGGGAGCTGTTTTTT. Protein product: CASSSRGDRNTGELFF.

In its sample, this clone was seen once. The chain links TRBV10-3 to TRBJ2-2, with 8 nucleotides matching TRBD2. V was pared by 0 bases and J by 0 bases, with 3 bases of the junction left unmatched. Germline values: CDR1 ENHRY, CDR2 SYGVKD. The CDR3 is 17 amino acids. CDR3 DNA sequence: TGTGCCATCAGTGAGTCGGGAGCGGGGGCGAACACCGGGGAGCTGTTTTTT. Translation gives CAISESGAGANTGELFF.

The rearrangement uses TRBV29-1 and TRBJ2-5; maybe TRBD2 (7 bases). V was pared by 1 base and J by 4 bases, with 19 bases between. Germline CDR1 reads SQVTM; CDR2 reads ANQGSEA. CDR3 length equals 16 residues. The CDR3 nucleotides read TGCAGCGTTGAAGGAGGGAGGGGGTTAGGCAGAGAGACCCAGTACTTC. Translated: CSVEGGRGLGRETQYF.

The rearrangement uses TRBV30 and TRBJ2-1; 12 bases fit TRBD2. The CDR3 contains 14 residues. Per the germline V gene, CDR1 is GTSNPN and CDR2 is SVGIG (reference sequence). The junction had 5 bases not matched to a gene; V was cut back by 2 bases and J by 9 bases. In nucleotides, the CDR3 is TGTGCCTGGAGTCCCCGACTAGCGGGGGTTGAGCAGTTCTTC. This translates into CAWSPRLAGVEQFF.

The V and J genes are TRBV5-1 and TRBJ2-7; 9 bases map to TRBD1. Unmatched junction bases numbered 2, after V lost 5 bases and J lost 2 bases. CDR3 length: 13 residues. The V gene's germline CDR1 is SGHRS and CDR2 YFSETQ. The CDR3 DNA follows: TGCGCCAGCAGGAGGACAGGGGCCTACGAGCAGTACTTC. Its translation: CASRRTGAYEQYF.

This CDR3 reads CASSWTGGTNYEQYF. DNA of the CDR3: TGTGCCAGCAGCTGGACAGGGGGGACCAACTACGAGCAGTACTTC. V and J are TRBV5-5 and TRBJ2-7; TRBD1 agrees at 10 bases. The CDR3 sequence is 15 residues long. The J segment lost 3 bases and the V segment lost 3 bases, leaving 6 bases of the junction unmatched. CDR1 and CDR2 (germline): SGHKS, YYEKEE (reference sequence).

The V and J genes are TRBV27 and TRBJ2-3; 7 bases map to TRBD2. The CDR3 is 21 residues long. Germline CDR1 MNHEY, CDR2 SMNVEV (reference sequence). After removal of 7 bases from V and 1 base from J, the junction contained 26 bases not matched to a gene. CDR3 DNA sequence: TGTGCCAGCACGTCCCCGGACCGTGGCAGTATAGGGAGGGCCGGCACAGATACGCAGTATTTT. It encodes CASTSPDRGSIGRAGTDTQYF.

V gene TRBV9 combines with J gene TRBJ1-1, with 10 bases aligning to TRBD1. The V gene's germline CDR1 is SGDLS and CDR2 YYNGEE. This CDR3 is 17 amino acids long. V dropped 3 bases and J dropped 4; count of bases not matched to a gene: 12. CDR3: CASSGLLTGGDGTEAFF. The DNA for the CDR3 is TGTGCCAGCAGCGGGTTATTGACAGGGGGCGATGGCACTGAAGCTTTCTTT.

J is TRBJ2-2 and V is TRBV19; either TRBD1 or TRBD2 may supply D (5 bases each). CDR1 is LNHDA, CDR2 SQIVND, per germline (reference sequence). The CDR3 consists of 15 residues. Trimming took off 1 base at V and 4 bases at J, with 10 bases between the two ends. CDR3 protein: CASSIGRGGTGELFF. Here the CDR3 DNA reads TGTGCCAGTAGTATAGGGCGTGGGGGCACCGGGGAGCTGTTTTTT. Looking up the rest from reference TRBV19 and TRBJ2-2 gives the full variable domain: DGGITQSPKYLFRKEGQNVTLSCEQNLNHDAMYWYRQDPGQGLRLIYYSQIVNDFQKGDIAEGYSVSREKKESFPLTVTSAQKNPTAFYLCASSIGRGGTGELFFGEGSRLTVL.

The chain is built from TRBV15 and TRBJ2-3; possibly TRBD2 for D (5 bases). Germline V lookup: CDR1 LNHNV, CDR2 YYDKDF (reference sequence). Trimming took off 6 bases at V and 0 bases at J, with 10 bases between the two ends. The CDR3 totals 14 residues. This chain's CDR3 is CATRKGGSTDTQYF. CDR3 nucleotides: TGTGCCACCAGGAAGGGCGGGAGCACAGATACGCAGTATTTT.

As to this clone: Other DNA sequences in the same sample also yield this CDR3. This chain uses TRBV7-3 with TRBJ2-5; 7 positions agree with TRBD2. The CDR3 totals 13 residues. The V segment lost 2 bases and the J segment 5 bases; nucleotides outside the gene matches: 2. From germline, CDR1 is SGHTA and CDR2 FQGTGA. CDR3 in DNA: TGTGCCAGCAGCTTAGGTAGCGGGGAGACCCAGTACTTC. Its translation is CASSLGSGETQYF.